This T cell receptor beta chain was sequenced during a study of blood T cell repertoires in COVID-19. Study information: The study drew acute and convalescent COVID-19 samples from the United States, Italy and Spain.

Seattle's enrolled individuals joined amid active infection and were then monitored longitudinally. The repertoire was sequenced with immunoSEQ multiplex PCR; TCRdb's copy has only in-frame clones and lacks some. The repertoire holds about 370,000 clones, with approximately 88% as singletons. J was trimmed by 6 bases and V by 2 bases; bases with no gene match: 7. The V gene's germline CDR1 is SGHDT and CDR2 YYEEEE. The CDR3 has 17 amino acids. The chain joins TRBV5-6 to TRBJ2-2; 13 bases fit TRBD2. This clonotype originated in a woman in her 30s with COVID-19, enrolled during active disease. Sequenced sample: peripheral blood. The CDR3 DNA reads TGTGCCAGCAGCTTCGATGGACTAGCGGGGGCGGCCGGGGAGCTGTTTTTT. It specifies CASSFDGLAGAAGELFF.